The sequence of this T cell receptor (beta chain) was determined in a study of OX40 agonist ivuxolimab in advanced cancers. The overall study: The patients received ivuxolimab by intravenous route every 2 weeks at 0.01 to 10 mg/kg. Study results and limitations: Expanded clones tended on average to be more numerous among CD8+ T cells than CD4+. At 0.1 to 3.0 mg/kg, CD4+ and CD8+ blood T cells expanded clonally by week 6.

Concerning this clone itself: Its antigen is unknown.

Sequencing was performed with immunoSEQ multiplex PCR; in TCRdb, only in-frame clones are kept and a portion is missing. Of 70,000 or so clones listed, 85% to 90% are singletons. CDR1 and CDR2 (germline): MNHEY, SVGAGI. The CDR3 has 14 amino acids. The V end was cut by 5 bases, the J end by 6 bases, with 11 bases between. Here the sequenced sample was CD4+ or CD8+ T cells sorted from blood, taken in a trial of the OX40 agonist ivuxolimab. The chain is built from TRBV6-5 and TRBJ1-6; D unclear. This sequence originates from an adult with an advanced solid tumor such as melanoma, head and neck, liver or kidney cancer. The CDR3 sequence is CASSQNRANSPLHF. CDR3 DNA sequence: TGTGCCAGCAGTCAAAATAGGGCTAATTCACCCCTCCACTTT.